This T cell receptor beta chain derives from a study of cytomegalovirus exposure and HLA in healthy donors. Remarks on this clone: Its specificity is unknown.

CDR1 and CDR2 from the germline V gene are SGHTA and FQGNSA. The CDR3 runs 18 residues. The ends were cut back, 5 bases at V and 0 bases at J, with 17 bases in the middle. Overall study results and limits: As a later analysis showed, a missense DCLRE1C variant was linked to trimming of TCR beta V- and J-genes.

The PCR used 60 Vbeta and 13 Jbeta primers. Sequencing used immunoSEQ multiplex PCR; TCRdb keeps in-frame clones, though not all of them. Here the sample spans 200,000 or so clones, almost 85% being singletons. This clonotype was obtained from a boy between 5 and 17 years old in good health and CMV-seronegative. This rearrangement joins TRBV7-2 to TRBJ1-6; D not certain. Sequencing was performed on PBMCs. The DNA of the CDR3 is TGTGCCAGCAGCCGGTACCTTTCCCCTAGCTCCTATAATTCACCCCTCCACTTT. Translating gives CASSRYLSPSSYNSPLHF.